The T cell receptor (beta chain) described here comes from a study of blood T cell repertoires in COVID-19. The wider study: T cells, B-cell-depleted T cells, or PBMCs supplied cDNA or gDNA.

Original processing methods: From reference gene primer amplification, estimates of nucleated cell counts were derived. TCRdb keeps only in-frame clones here, not all; method: immunoSEQ multiplex PCR. Clone size and the V and J calls come from that table; the DNA yielded D and trimming. The data hold around 150,000 clones, with around 88% observed a single time. Germline V gene sequence: CDR1 MDHEN, CDR2 SYDVKM. V was clipped by 5 bases and J by 0 bases; unmatched bases: 3. This CDR3 region has 14 residues. Material for sequencing was peripheral blood. The rearrangement uses TRBV28 and TRBJ1-1; TRBD1 matches at 7 bases. The clonotype was recovered from a human donor in a cohort sampled during active COVID-19. DNA for the CDR3: TGTGCCAGCAGTATGACAGGGCTGAACACTGAAGCTTTCTTT. Amino acids: CASSMTGLNTEAFF.